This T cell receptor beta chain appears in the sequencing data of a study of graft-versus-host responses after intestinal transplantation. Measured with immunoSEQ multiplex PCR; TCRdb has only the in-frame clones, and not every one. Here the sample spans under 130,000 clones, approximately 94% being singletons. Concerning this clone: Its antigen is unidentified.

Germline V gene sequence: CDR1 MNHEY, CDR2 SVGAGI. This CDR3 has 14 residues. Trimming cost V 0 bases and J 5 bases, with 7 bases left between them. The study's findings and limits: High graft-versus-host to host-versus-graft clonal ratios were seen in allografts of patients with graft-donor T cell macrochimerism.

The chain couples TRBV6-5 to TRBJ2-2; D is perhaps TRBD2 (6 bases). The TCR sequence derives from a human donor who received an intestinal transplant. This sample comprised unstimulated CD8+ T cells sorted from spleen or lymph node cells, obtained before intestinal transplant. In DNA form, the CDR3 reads TGTGCCAGCAGTTACTCGGCGGGAACCGGGGAGCTGTTTTTT. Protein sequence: CASSYSAGTGELFF.